Presented here are 14 T cell receptor beta chains from one specimen sequenced in a study of blood T cell repertoires in COVID-19. The protocol was immunoSEQ multiplex PCR, while the TCRdb copy is restricted to in-frame clones and leaves out a portion. The sample shows 65,000 to 95,000 clones, 87% of them seen only once. The sequenced sample was peripheral blood. The receptors were sampled from a man aged 25 to 40 with acute or convalescent COVID-19.

The chain recombines TRBV6-5 with TRBJ2-7; maybe TRBD2 (6 bases). The CDR3 is made up of 14 amino acids. Germline CDR1 reads MNHEY; CDR2 reads SVGAGI. Trimming took off 5 bases at V and 0 bases at J, with 11 bases between the two ends. The CDR3 here is CASSRDFDSYEQYF. CDR3 DNA sequence: TGTGCCAGCAGTAGGGACTTCGACTCCTACGAGCAGTACTTC.

J is TRBJ2-1 and V is TRBV5-6; no reliable D call. CDR1 and CDR2 (germline): SGHDT, YYEEEE. V was pared by 5 bases and J by 6 bases, with 12 bases between. The CDR3 runs to 13 residues. CDR3 region: CASSGGVVNEQFF. The CDR3 DNA follows: TGTGCCAGCAGTGGTGGAGTAGTCAATGAGCAGTTCTTC.

The rearrangement joins TRBV5-4 to TRBJ2-5; 9 bases agree with TRBD2. Germline-derived CDR1 and CDR2 are SGHNT and YYREEE (reference sequence). Trimming removed 4 bases from V and 5 bases from J; junction bases left unmatched: 15. This CDR3 spans 17 amino acids. CDR3 loop: CASSPGTSPGRRETQYF. The DNA of the CDR3 is TGTGCCAGCAGCCCAGGGACTAGCCCTGGGCGTAGGGAGACCCAGTACTTC.

This clone came up a few times. The chain carries TRBV12-3 or TRBV12-4 and TRBJ2-1, with D perhaps TRBD2 (6 bases). The ends were cut back, 8 bases at V and 6 bases at J, with 14 bases in the middle. The length of the CDR3 is 13 residues. CDR3 in DNA: TGTGCCAGCGCGGCGGGGCCGTTCAATGAGCAGTTCTTC. Its protein product is CASAAGPFNEQFF.

This clone occurred once. The V and J genes are TRBV27 and TRBJ1-4; no clear D. The CDR3 extends over 15 amino acids. The germline V gene encodes CDR1 MNHEY and CDR2 SMNVEV (reference sequence). V lost 5 bases and J lost 0, with 10 bases in between. The CDR3 region is CASSPTVATNEKLFF. The CDR3 DNA reads TGTGCCAGCAGTCCCACAGTTGCAACTAATGAAAAACTGTTTTTT.

This clone was seen at least ten times. The V gene is TRBV18, the J gene TRBJ1-3, with TRBD1 as a possible D gene (5 bases). V was trimmed by 4 bases and J by 0 bases, leaving 13 bases between them. The germline V gene encodes CDR1 KGHSH and CDR2 LQKENI. The CDR3 is 16 amino acids. As DNA, the CDR3 is TGTGCCAGCTCACTCCCAGACAGCCACTCTGGAAACACCATATATTTT. Translation: CASSLPDSHSGNTIYF. The full variable domain, its missing parts supplied by reference TRBV18 and TRBJ1-3, is NAGVMQNPRHLVRRRGQEARLRCSPMKGHSHVYWYRQLPEEGLKFMVYLQKENIIDESGMPKERFSAEFPKEGPSILRIQQVVRGDSAAYFCASSLPDSHSGNTIYFGEGSWLTVV.

The chain uses TRBV7-2 and TRBJ1-5; 10 nucleotides line up with TRBD1. This CDR3 contains 15 residues. The germline gives CDR1 SGHTA, CDR2 FQGNSA. V shed 1 base, J shed 7 bases, and the junction held 4 bases outside the gene matches. CDR3 nucleotides: TGTGCCAGCAGCTTAGGAGGACAGGGGGGGCAGCCCCAGCATTTT. This gives the protein CASSLGGQGGQPQHF.

The chain combines TRBV19 with TRBJ2-7; D is uncertain. Between the trimmed V and J ends, which lost 6 bases and 5 bases, there was a span of 8 bases. CDR1 and CDR2 from the germline V gene are LNHDA and SQIVND (reference sequence). This CDR3 has 11 amino acids. CDR3 sequence: CASREQDEQYF. In nucleotides, the CDR3 is TGTGCCAGTAGAGAGCAGGACGAGCAGTACTTC.

The rearrangement uses TRBV9 and TRBJ2-2, with 10 bases fitting TRBD2. Germline V gene data show CDR1 as SGDLS and CDR2 as YYNGEE. Trimming at V came to 0 bases and at J to 9 bases, leaving 8 bases not matched to a gene. This CDR3 is 16 amino acids long. The CDR3 loop is CASSVDSSGRVWELFF. CDR3 bases: TGTGCCAGCAGCGTAGACTCTAGCGGGAGAGTTTGGGAGCTGTTTTTT. Full variable domain (remainder filled in from reference TRBV9 and TRBJ2-2): DSGVTQTPKHLITATGQRVTLRCSPRSGDLSVYWYQQSLDQGLQFLIQYYNGEERAKGNILERFSAQQFPDLHSELNLSSLELGDSALYFCASSVDSSGRVWELFFGEGSRLTVL.

This clone was counted a single time. The chain has TRBV12-5 and TRBJ1-5; maybe TRBD1 (6 bases). The CDR3 consists of 15 residues. V shed 0 bases and J shed 4 bases, with 10 bases lying between them. Germline V gene lookup returns CDR1 LGHNT and CDR2 FRNRAP. CDR3 protein: CASGLVGQQNQPQHF. The CDR3 bases are TGTGCTAGTGGTTTGGTAGGACAGCAGAATCAGCCCCAGCATTTT.

The chain carries TRBV29-1 and TRBJ2-4, with D perhaps matching TRBD1 (6 bases). Trimming left V 1 base short and J 5 bases short, with 6 bases between. The CDR3 length is 12 residues. The germline CDR1 and CDR2 sequences are SQVTM and ANQGSEA. The CDR3 reads CSVEAGENIQYF. CDR3 sequence (DNA): TGCAGCGTTGAAGCAGGGGAAAACATTCAGTACTTC.

The genes are TRBV5-1 and TRBJ2-7; 9 nucleotides line up with TRBD1. CDR3 length: 14 residues. The V segment lost 4 bases and the J segment 3 bases; nucleotides outside the gene matches: 5. Germline lookup yields CDR1 SGHRS and CDR2 YFSETQ. The CDR3 coding sequence is TGCGCCAGCAGCCCGGGACAGGGCGGCTACGAGCAGTACTTC. This codes for CASSPGQGGYEQYF. The entire variable domain, with the rest obtained from reference TRBV5-1 and TRBJ2-7, is as follows: KAGVTQTPRYLIKTRGQQVTLSCSPISGHRSVSWYQQTPGQGLQFLFEYFSETQRNKGNFPGRFSGRQFSNSRSEMNVSTLELGDSALYLCASSPGQGGYEQYFGPGTRLTVT.

The chain couples TRBV2 to TRBJ2-1; 15 positions match TRBD2. Trimming removed 6 bases from V and 7 bases from J; junction bases left unmatched: 4. The CDR3 covers 15 residues. The V gene's germline CDR1 is SNHLY and CDR2 FYNNEI. The CDR3 sequence: CASRPGLAGGNEQFF. The CDR3 DNA reads as TGTGCCAGCAGACCGGGACTAGCGGGAGGTAATGAGCAGTTCTTC.

The chain carries TRBV11-2 and TRBJ2-7; 9 nucleotides match TRBD2. Germline V gene sequence: CDR1 SGHAT, CDR2 FQNNGV. V was clipped by 1 base and J by 3 bases; unmatched bases: 1. This CDR3 is 14 amino acids long. CDR3 region: CASSLGSGSYEQYF. Written as DNA, the CDR3 is TGTGCCAGCAGCTTAGGTAGCGGGAGCTACGAGCAGTACTTC.